The 30 T cell receptor beta chains presented below share a single source sample, sequenced in a study of T cell repertoires in cytomegalovirus infection. No antigens are known for them. MiXCR was run by TCRdb on the reads, yielding one entry per CDR3 protein. The table includes about 920,000 distinct CDR3 sequences, about a third detected once. The sample in question was cultured CD8+ T cells from PBMCs, obtained from culture after CMV antigen stimulation. These TCRs come from a human donor in good health (CMV status not recorded). Some clones in this sample may be carry-over from other donors' samples.

This sequence joins TRBV7-6 and TRBJ1-4; 8 nucleotides line up with TRBD1. Losses at the gene ends were 5 bases for V and 4 bases for J; bases not matched to a gene: 6. This CDR3 is 15 amino acids long. Germline values: CDR1 SGHVS, CDR2 FNYEAQ. CDR3 nucleotides: TGTGCCAGCAGCCCAGGACAGGGCCTTAATGAAAAACTGTTTTTT. Amino acids: CASSPGQGLNEKLFF.

J is TRBJ2-3 and V is TRBV7-6; weak D call: TRBD2 (6 bases). The length of the CDR3 is 16 residues. V lost 0 bases and J lost 2, with 12 bases in between. Germline V lookup: CDR1 SGHVS, CDR2 FNYEAQ. CDR3 DNA sequence: TGTGCCAGCAGCTTAGCATACCGGGGGTTCACAGATACGCAGTATTTT. It yields the protein CASSLAYRGFTDTQYF.

This clonotype has only a few counts. The gene calls are TRBV7-9 and TRBJ2-5; 7 bases match TRBD1. The CDR3 totals 14 residues. Looked up from germline, CDR1 is SEHNR and CDR2 is FQNEAQ (reference sequence). V dropped 3 bases and J dropped 7; count of bases not matched to a gene: 8. Here the CDR3 DNA reads TGTGCCAGCAGCTTGGTCGACAGGGTCGTGACCCAGTACTTC. Amino acids: CASSLVDRVVTQYF.

This clonotype was recorded a few times. The chain uses TRBV19 and TRBJ2-2; D is undetermined. Between the trimmed V and J ends, which lost 4 bases and 1 base, there was a span of 13 bases. CDR3 size: 16 residues. Germline V gives CDR1 LNHDA, CDR2 SQIVND (reference sequence). CDR3 DNA: TGTGCCAGTAGTACTCCGTCATCCGAGAACACCGGGGAGCTGTTTTTT. Amino acid sequence: CASSTPSSENTGELFF.

V is TRBV24-1 and J is TRBJ1-5; 10 bases are a match to TRBD1. Trimming removed 1 base from V and 6 bases from J; junction bases left unmatched: 11. The CDR3 spans 18 residues. CDR1 is KGHDR, CDR2 SFDVKD, per germline. CDR3 sequence: CATSDFQTGGEKTQPQHF. The CDR3 nucleotides are TGTGCCACCAGTGATTTTCAGACAGGGGGCGAGAAAACTCAGCCCCAGCATTTT.

Only a few counts were recorded for this clonotype. The genes are TRBV28 and TRBJ2-2; D uncertain. V was pared by 2 bases and J by 6 bases, with 10 bases between. CDR3 size: 14 residues. Germline CDR1 reads MDHEN; CDR2 reads SYDVKM. For the CDR3, the DNA is TGTGCCAGCAGTTTAGTACTAACCCCCGGGGAGCTGTTTTTT. It translates to CASSLVLTPGELFF.

V gene TRBV7-9 combines with J gene TRBJ1-1; D gene ambiguous. The CDR3 contains 10 residues. Germline assignment: CDR1 SEHNR and CDR2 FQNEAQ (reference sequence). Trimming left V 2 bases short and J 9 bases short, with 4 bases between. CDR3 sequence reads: CASSLNKAFF. CDR3 bases: TGTGCCAGCAGCTTAAATAAAGCTTTCTTT.

This clonotype came up many times. The rearrangement joins TRBV19 to TRBJ2-2, with TRBD1 matching 9 bases. Per the germline V gene, CDR1 is LNHDA and CDR2 is SQIVND (reference sequence). The J segment lost 6 bases and the V segment lost 2 bases, leaving 10 bases of the junction unmatched. This CDR3 is built from 17 residues. The chain's CDR3 is CASSIRRGTGNSGELFF. The CDR3 DNA reads TGTGCCAGTAGTATACGCCGTGGGACAGGGAATTCCGGGGAGCTGTTTTTT.

This clonotype has more than one count but fewer than ten. This rearrangement joins TRBV12-3 or TRBV12-4 to TRBJ2-5; maybe TRBD1 (7 bases). The V gene lost 7 bases and the J gene lost 5 bases, with 23 bases spanning the gap. The CDR3 spans 16 residues. CDR3 loop: CASTPERGAGGETQYF. In DNA, the CDR3 is TGTGCCAGCACTCCTGAGAGGGGTGCAGGGGGGGAGACCCAGTACTTC.

The chain carries TRBV9 and TRBJ1-1, with 9 bases matching TRBD1. The germline CDR1 and CDR2 sequences are SGDLS and YYNGEE. Trimming removed 2 bases from V and 4 bases from J; junction bases left unmatched: 3. The CDR3 has 14 amino acids. The DNA of the CDR3 is TGTGCCAGCAGCGTCGCGACAGGGGGCACTGAAGCTTTCTTT. Translated: CASSVATGGTEAFF.

This clonotype occurred a few times. This chain joins TRBV7-6 and TRBJ1-5; possible D gene TRBD1, 5 bases. CDR3 length: 14 residues. Between the trimmed V and J ends, which lost 5 bases and 0 bases, there was a span of 8 bases. Looked up from germline, CDR1 is SGHVS and CDR2 is FNYEAQ. CDR3 nucleotide sequence: TGTGCCAGCAGCCACGGGGCTAGCAATCAGCCCCAGCATTTT. This sequence encodes CASSHGASNQPQHF.

This clonotype appeared many times. J is TRBJ1-5 and V is TRBV7-9; D is uncertain. Germline loops: CDR1 SEHNR, CDR2 FQNEAQ (reference sequence). The CDR3 is 14 amino acids. V was clipped by 8 bases and J by 0 bases, with 11 bases between them. The CDR3 bases are TGTGCCAGCTCTGGCTCATTTAGCAATCAGCCCCAGCATTTT. It yields the protein CASSGSFSNQPQHF.

This clonotype has only a few counts. The chain combines TRBV12-5 with TRBJ2-1; 16 nucleotides align to TRBD2. The ends lost 1 base at V and 14 bases at J; junction bases unmatched: 5. Germline-derived CDR1 and CDR2 are LGHNT and FRNRAP. This CDR3 has 15 amino acids. The CDR3 sequence: CASGLAGLAGGREFF. CDR3 DNA: TGTGCTAGTGGTTTGGCGGGACTAGCGGGGGGGAGGGAGTTCTTC.

This clonotype was observed a handful of times. The DNA of the CDR3 is TGTGCCAGTAACCCACAGGGAACGAATGAGCAGTTCTTC. Residues: CASNPQGTNEQFF. The gene calls are TRBV19 and TRBJ2-1; D may be TRBD1 (6 bases). V shed 7 bases and J shed 7 bases, with 14 bases lying between them. This CDR3 is 13 amino acids long. CDR1 and CDR2 (germline): LNHDA, SQIVND (reference sequence).

The gene calls are TRBV18 and TRBJ1-4, with D hard to call. Germline CDR1 is KGHSH and CDR2 is LQKENI. Deletions cut 6 bases from V and 12 bases from J, with 26 bases between. The CDR3 contains 16 residues. The CDR3 reads CASSPTHRTYFRELFF. The CDR3 DNA reads as TGTGCCAGCTCCCCTACCCACCGGACCTATTTTCGGGAACTGTTTTTT.

The sample holds a few counts of this clonotype. V is TRBV2 and J is TRBJ2-2; tentatively, D is TRBD1 (6 bases). V was shortened by 0 bases and J by 3 bases, with 14 bases between the two germline ends. Germline V gives CDR1 SNHLY, CDR2 FYNNEI. The length of the CDR3 is 17 residues. CDR3 in amino acids: CASSEAATGTDTGELFF. The CDR3 region has the DNA TGTGCCAGCAGTGAAGCTGCGACAGGAACCGACACCGGGGAGCTGTTTTTT.

In its sample, this clonotype was seen many times. The chain links TRBV6-1 to TRBJ1-4, with D perhaps matching TRBD1 (5 bases). Trimming stripped 3 bases from V and 8 bases from J, with 16 bases between. Germline-derived CDR1 and CDR2 are MNHNS and SASEGT. The CDR3 runs to 15 residues. CDR3 sequence (DNA): TGTGCCAGCAGTGATACGGCAGGGTGGGGGGAAAAACTGTTTTTT. This gives the protein CASSDTAGWGEKLFF.

Worth noting for this clonotype: This sequence may be a read error, since a much larger clone differs from it by one base. V gene TRBV7-2 combines with J gene TRBJ1-1, with a possible D match to TRBD1 (6 bases). CDR1 is SGHTA and CDR2 is FQGNSA in the germline V gene. CDR3 size: 18 residues. CDR3 coding DNA: TGTGCCAACAGCTTAGTCGGGGGGGCGCGGGAGTATCGGACTGAAGCTTTCTTT. Translation gives CANSLVGGAREYRTEAFF.

The table lists this clonotype with a few counts. This rearrangement joins TRBV20-1 to TRBJ1-1, with no clear D. Trimming removed 0 bases at V and 1 base at J, with 6 bases between. Germline-derived CDR1 and CDR2 are DFQATT and SNEGSKA (reference sequence). The CDR3 spans 13 residues. The CDR3 region has the DNA TGCAGTGCTAGAGATTCAGAGAACACTGAAGCTTTCTTT. Translated: CSARDSENTEAFF.

This clonotype showed up just a few times. This chain joins TRBV3-1 and TRBJ2-7; the D gene is possibly TRBD2 (6 bases). CDR1 and CDR2 from the germline V gene are LGHDT and YNNKEL (reference sequence). The CDR3 runs to 15 residues. V was trimmed by 2 bases and J by 3 bases, leaving 14 bases between them. CDR3 DNA: TGTGCCAGCAGCCAATCGGGATTCGGGAGCTACGAGCAGTACTTC. Protein sequence: CASSQSGFGSYEQYF.

V usage is TRBV6-2 or TRBV6-3 and J usage is TRBJ1-5, with no clear D. Germline CDR1 is MNHEY and CDR2 is SVGEGT. The CDR3 sequence is 14 residues long. The V and J ends lost 0 bases and 7 bases respectively, with 10 bases between them. The CDR3 region has the DNA TGTGCCAGCAGTTACTCGACCTCGGGACAGCCCCAGCATTTT. Translated, it gives CASSYSTSGQPQHF.

The CDR3 sequence is CASSLLAPRGSQPQHF. The CDR3 DNA follows: TGTGCCAGCAGTTTATTGGCCCCCCGAGGGAGTCAGCCCCAGCATTTT. V is TRBV27 and J is TRBJ1-5; D unresolved. The CDR3 has 16 residues. Between the trimmed V and J ends, which lost 1 base and 6 bases, there was a span of 16 bases. Germline V gives CDR1 MNHEY, CDR2 SMNVEV (reference sequence).

The genes are TRBV5-6 and TRBJ2-3, with unresolved D. The germline V and J ends were trimmed by 3 bases and 5 bases, with 7 bases remaining between them. CDR1 is SGHDT and CDR2 is YYEEEE in the germline V gene. This CDR3 comprises 12 residues. The CDR3 bases are TGTGCCAGCAGCTCAGCGCTAGATACGCAGTATTTT. Translating gives CASSSALDTQYF.

This clonotype was recorded at least ten times. The V call is TRBV7-6, the J call TRBJ1-2; 9 bases line up with TRBD1. The V gene end was trimmed by 5 bases and the J gene end by 8 bases; junction bases not matched to a gene: 18. CDR1 and CDR2 from the germline V gene are SGHVS and FNYEAQ. This CDR3 comprises 17 residues. The CDR3 spells CASSARDRVPEAQGYTF. The CDR3, as DNA: TGTGCCAGCAGCGCCCGGGACAGGGTTCCAGAAGCTCAAGGCTACACCTTC.

The V and J genes are TRBV7-6 and TRBJ2-1; the D gene is possibly TRBD2 (5 bases). Germline-derived CDR1 and CDR2 are SGHVS and FNYEAQ. CDR3 length: 14 amino acids. Trimming removed 5 bases at V and 9 bases at J, with 17 bases between. Written as DNA, the CDR3 is TGTGCCAGCAGCGACCCGGGCCTTGGGAGTGAGCAGTTCTTC. It yields the protein CASSDPGLGSEQFF.

This clonotype came up a few times. The V and J genes are TRBV6-2 or TRBV6-3 and TRBJ1-2, with D possibly TRBD1 on 6 matching bases. This CDR3 has 15 residues. Between the trimmed V and J ends, which lost 5 bases and 3 bases, there was a span of 16 bases. CDR1 and CDR2 from the germline V gene are MNHEY and SVGEGT. The CDR3 nucleotides are TGTGCCAGCAGTATACGCGGGGGGCTTGACTATGGCTACACCTTC. Translation: CASSIRGGLDYGYTF.

This clonotype came up a few times. The chain is built from TRBV4-2 and TRBJ2-1, with D maybe TRBD1 (5 bases). Per germline, CDR1 LGHNA and CDR2 YNFKEQ. Trimming cost V 0 bases and J 13 bases, with 13 bases left between them. The CDR3 totals 13 residues. Here the CDR3 DNA reads TGTGCCAGCAGCCAAGACAGGGTTAAGATCCAGTTCTTC. As protein: CASSQDRVKIQFF.

This clonotype was observed a handful of times. This chain connects TRBV7-6 to TRBJ2-1; 11 bases align to TRBD2. V lost 1 base and J lost 9; bases outside the gene matches: 8. From germline, CDR1 is SGHVS and CDR2 FNYEAQ. This CDR3 spans 16 amino acids. CDR3: CASSLEASGGTVEQFF. In nucleotides, the CDR3 is TGTGCCAGCAGCTTAGAGGCTAGCGGGGGGACAGTTGAGCAGTTCTTC.

This clonotype was found a few times. The gene calls are TRBV28 and TRBJ1-3, with 7 bases matching TRBD1. This CDR3 is built from 13 residues. V lost 6 bases to trimming and J lost 4 bases; unmatched junction nucleotides: 3. Germline V gene data show CDR1 as MDHEN and CDR2 as SYDVKM. CDR3 amino acids: CASRGQSGNTIYF. The CDR3 DNA sequence: TGTGCCAGCAGGGGACAGTCCGGAAACACCATATATTTT.

This chain links TRBV27 with TRBJ1-4; the match to TRBD1 covers 10 bases. With V trimmed by 8 bases and J by 11 bases, 8 bases remained unmatched. This CDR3 has 13 residues. From germline, CDR1 is MNHEY and CDR2 SMNVEV (reference sequence). CDR3: CASGPGQGLKLFF. Here the CDR3 DNA reads TGTGCCAGCGGACCGGGACAGGGGCTGAAACTGTTTTTT.